The 5 T cell receptor beta chains given below trace back to one sample, sequenced in a study of blood T cell repertoires in COVID-19 (dated by TCRdb to 2018 to 2021). Library preparation was by the immunoSEQ multiplex PCR assay. TCRdb carries this immuneACCESS record with in-frame sequences only. Its versions omit some clonotypes, under half of them owing to an unresolved V gene in the studies checked, with the rest unexplained. Counted in this sample were about 170,000 clones; around four fifths of them appeared once. The ten largest clones represent 6.5% to 9.5% of the sample. The sequenced material came from peripheral blood. The receptors were sampled from an elderly woman with COVID-19, enrolled during active disease.

The chain recombines TRBV6-5 with TRBJ2-3; the D gene is possibly TRBD1 (6 bases). The V gene lost 6 bases and the J gene lost 6 bases, with 10 bases spanning the gap. This CDR3 region has 12 residues. Germline lookup yields CDR1 MNHEY and CDR2 SVGAGI. The CDR3 region is CASRGTGDTQYF. The CDR3 nucleotides are TGTGCCAGCAGGGGAACAGGGGATACGCAGTATTTT.

The V and J genes are TRBV19 and TRBJ1-2; D call uncertain. The CDR3 sequence is 14 residues long. Germline-derived CDR1 and CDR2 are LNHDA and SQIVND (reference sequence). Trimming pared 3 bases from V and 1 base from J, leaving 9 bases between. DNA for the CDR3: TGTGCCAGTAGTATGGTGGGCTTTAACTATGGCTACACCTTC. Its protein is CASSMVGFNYGYTF.

In this sample, this clone turned up a few times. The rearrangement joins TRBV19 to TRBJ2-2; 7 nucleotides line up with TRBD2. The CDR3 totals 13 residues. In germline, CDR1 is LNHDA, CDR2 SQIVND (reference sequence). As DNA, the CDR3 is TGTGCGGTACGGGGGAGGGGCTCGGGGGAGCTGTTTTTT. As protein: CAVRGRGSGELFF.

This clone was counted between two and nine times. The V call is TRBV15, the J call TRBJ1-2; no clear D. Trimming left V 3 bases short and J 8 bases short, with 10 bases between. Germline V CDR1 and CDR2: LNHNV, YYDKDF (reference sequence). The CDR3 totals 12 residues. The CDR3 DNA reads as TGTGCCACCAGCAGCCCCCCCGGGGGCTACACCTTC. This gives the protein CATSSPPGGYTF.

The chain has TRBV10-3 and TRBJ2-3; D is undetermined. Trimming left V 5 bases short and J 3 bases short, with 3 bases between. The CDR3 extends over 11 amino acids. CDR1 and CDR2 (germline): ENHRY, SYGVKD. The CDR3 here is CAISSTDTQYF. The CDR3 DNA reads TGTGCCATCAGTTCAACAGATACGCAGTATTTT.